This T cell receptor (beta chain) comes out of a study of shared clonotypes between healthy human individuals. Study context: Donor ages ranged 18 to 49 years: a couple of women, a few men. Each donor contributed plates that comprised three CD4 naive, three CD4 memory, two CD8 naive and one CD8 memory.

Study-level points and caveats: The rarefaction results pointed to incomplete sorted-subset sequencing despite large depth.

The DNA input per sorted-subset replicate PCR was 200 ng, corresponding to some 30,000 T cell genomes. The table came from immunoSEQ multiplex PCR; TCRdb's copy has only in-frame clones and leaves some out. The sample holds 2 million to 2.5 million clones; 85% to 95% are singletons and the top ten take 0.3% to 0.4%. Of note for this clone: The target antigen is unknown.

CDR1 is SGHRS, CDR2 YFSETQ, per germline. The V segment lost 4 bases and the J segment 1 base; nucleotides outside the gene matches: 9. The CDR3 runs to 16 residues. This clonotype was sampled from a man aged 18 to 35 in good health. Some clones in this sample may be carry-over from other donors' samples. The specimen sequenced was naive CD4+ T cells from PBMCs. The subset here: CD45RA+ positively selected. The rearrangement uses TRBV5-1 and TRBJ2-3; 7 nucleotides match TRBD2. The DNA for the CDR3 is TGCGCCAGCAGCGCTGGACTAGATCATGGCACAGATACGCAGTATTTT. Residues: CASSAGLDHGTDTQYF. Filled out from reference TRBV5-1 and TRBJ2-3, the complete variable domain reads KAGVTQTPRYLIKTRGQQVTLSCSPISGHRSVSWYQQTPGQGLQFLFEYFSETQRNKGNFPGRFSGRQFSNSRSEMNVSTLELGDSALYLCASSAGLDHGTDTQYFGPGTRLTVL.